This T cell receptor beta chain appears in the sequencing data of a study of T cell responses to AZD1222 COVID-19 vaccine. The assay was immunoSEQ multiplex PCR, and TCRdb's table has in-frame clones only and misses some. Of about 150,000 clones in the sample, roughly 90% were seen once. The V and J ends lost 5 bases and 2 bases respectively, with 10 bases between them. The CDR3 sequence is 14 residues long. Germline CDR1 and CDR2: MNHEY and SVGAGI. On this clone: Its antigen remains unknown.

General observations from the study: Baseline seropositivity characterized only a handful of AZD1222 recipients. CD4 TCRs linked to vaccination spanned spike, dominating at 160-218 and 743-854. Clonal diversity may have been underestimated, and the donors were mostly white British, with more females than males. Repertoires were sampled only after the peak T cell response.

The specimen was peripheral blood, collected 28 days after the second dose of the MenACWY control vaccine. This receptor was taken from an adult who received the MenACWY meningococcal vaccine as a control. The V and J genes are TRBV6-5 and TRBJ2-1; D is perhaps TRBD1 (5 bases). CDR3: CASSTQVTYNEQFF. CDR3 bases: TGTGCCAGCAGTACACAGGTGACCTACAATGAGCAGTTCTTC.